This T cell receptor (beta chain) was sequenced for a study of blood T cell repertoires in COVID-19. Study information: Acute and convalescent COVID-19 samples came from the United States, Italy and Spain. In each case, the material was cDNA or gDNA derived from T cells, B-cell-depleted T cells, or PBMCs.

Authors' data handling: Nucleated cell number was recorded as an estimate derived from reference gene primer amplification. Assay used: immunoSEQ multiplex PCR; TCRdb lists only in-frame clones, some missing. V, J and clone size derive from that table, while D and trimming were established from the DNA sequence. The sample shows about 210,000 clones, about 79% of them seen only once. V gave up 2 bases and J gave up 8 bases; unmatched junction bases: 18. Germline CDR1 reads WNHNN; CDR2 reads SYGVQD (reference sequence). The CDR3 consists of 18 residues. The sample was peripheral blood. This chain links TRBV10-1 with TRBJ2-1, with 7 bases fitting TRBD2. The receptor comes from a man between 45 and 60 years old with active or convalescent COVID-19. CDR3 DNA sequence: TGCGCCAGCAGTGAGGCCCCACGGGCTAGCGGATGGGGAGATGAGCAGTTCTTC. Protein: CASSEAPRASGWGDEQFF.